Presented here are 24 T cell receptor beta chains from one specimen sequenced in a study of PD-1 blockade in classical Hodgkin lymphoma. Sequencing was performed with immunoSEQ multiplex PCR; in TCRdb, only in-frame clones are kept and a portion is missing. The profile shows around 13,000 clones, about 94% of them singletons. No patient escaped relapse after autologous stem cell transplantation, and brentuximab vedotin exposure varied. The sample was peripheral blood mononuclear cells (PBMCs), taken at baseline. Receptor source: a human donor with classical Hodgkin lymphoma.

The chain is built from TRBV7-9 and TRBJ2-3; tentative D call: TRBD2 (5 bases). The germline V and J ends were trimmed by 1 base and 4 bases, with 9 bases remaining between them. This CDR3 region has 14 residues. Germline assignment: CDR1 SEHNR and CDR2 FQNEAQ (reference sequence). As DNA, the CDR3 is TGTGCCAGCAGCTTAGGGCGAGCGGCAGATACGCAGTATTTT. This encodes CASSLGRAADTQYF.

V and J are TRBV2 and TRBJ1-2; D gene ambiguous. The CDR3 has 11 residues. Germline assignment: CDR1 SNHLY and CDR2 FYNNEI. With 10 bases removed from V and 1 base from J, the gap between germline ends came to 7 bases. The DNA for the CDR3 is TGTGCCACCACAGTTAACTATGGCTACACCTTC. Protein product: CATTVNYGYTF.

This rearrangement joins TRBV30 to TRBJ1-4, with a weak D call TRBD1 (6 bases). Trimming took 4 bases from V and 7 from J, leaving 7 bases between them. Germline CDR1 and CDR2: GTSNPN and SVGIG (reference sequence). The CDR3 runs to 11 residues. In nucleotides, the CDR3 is TGTGCCTGGAACAGGGTTGAAAAACTGTTTTTT. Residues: CAWNRVEKLFF. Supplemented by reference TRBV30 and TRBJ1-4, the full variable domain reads SQTIHQWPATLVQPVGSPLSLECTVEGTSNPNLYWYRQAAGRGLQLLFYSVGIGQISSEVPQNLSASRPQDRQFILSSKKLLLSDSGFYLCAWNRVEKLFFGSGTQLSVL.

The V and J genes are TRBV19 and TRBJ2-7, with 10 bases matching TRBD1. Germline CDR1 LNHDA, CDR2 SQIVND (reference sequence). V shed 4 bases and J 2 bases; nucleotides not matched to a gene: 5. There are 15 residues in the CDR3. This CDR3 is CASSTGTGAPYEQYF. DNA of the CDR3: TGTGCCAGTAGTACCGGGACAGGGGCCCCCTACGAGCAGTACTTC.

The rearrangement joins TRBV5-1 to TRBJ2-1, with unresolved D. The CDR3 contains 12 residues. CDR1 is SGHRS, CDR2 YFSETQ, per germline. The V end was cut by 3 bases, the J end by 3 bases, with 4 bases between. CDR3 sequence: CASSSNYNEQFF. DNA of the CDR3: TGCGCCAGCAGCTCAAACTACAATGAGCAGTTCTTC.

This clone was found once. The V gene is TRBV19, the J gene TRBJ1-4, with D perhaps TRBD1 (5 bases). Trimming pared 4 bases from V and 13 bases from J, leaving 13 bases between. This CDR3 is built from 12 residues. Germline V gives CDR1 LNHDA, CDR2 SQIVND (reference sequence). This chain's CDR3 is CASSTHGAGLFF. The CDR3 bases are TGTGCCAGTAGTACCCACGGGGCGGGACTGTTTTTT.

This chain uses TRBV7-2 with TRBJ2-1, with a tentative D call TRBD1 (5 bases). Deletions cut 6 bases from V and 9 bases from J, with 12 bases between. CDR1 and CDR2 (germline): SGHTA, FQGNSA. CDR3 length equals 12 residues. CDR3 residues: CASSPSDSEQFF. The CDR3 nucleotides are TGTGCCAGCAGTCCCTCAGACAGTGAGCAGTTCTTC.

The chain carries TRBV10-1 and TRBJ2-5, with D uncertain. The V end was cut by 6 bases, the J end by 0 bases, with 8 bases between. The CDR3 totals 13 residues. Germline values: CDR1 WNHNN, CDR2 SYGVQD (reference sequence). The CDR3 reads CASSDPDQETQYF. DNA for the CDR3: TGCGCCAGCAGCGATCCGGACCAAGAGACCCAGTACTTC.

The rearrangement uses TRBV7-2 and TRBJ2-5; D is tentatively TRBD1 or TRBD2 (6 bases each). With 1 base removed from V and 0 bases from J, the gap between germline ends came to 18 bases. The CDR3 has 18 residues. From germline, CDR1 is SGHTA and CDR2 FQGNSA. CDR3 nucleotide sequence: TGTGCCAGCAGCTTAGTATCATGGGGGGCGAGGTACCAAGAGACCCAGTACTTC. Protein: CASSLVSWGARYQETQYF.

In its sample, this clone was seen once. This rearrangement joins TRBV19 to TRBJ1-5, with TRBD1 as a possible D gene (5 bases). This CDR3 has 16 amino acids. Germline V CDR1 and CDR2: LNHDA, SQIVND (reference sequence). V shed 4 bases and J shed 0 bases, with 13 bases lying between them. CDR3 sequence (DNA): TGTGCCAGTAGTAGCCTGGGCACAGGTAGCAATCAGCCCCAGCATTTT. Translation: CASSSLGTGSNQPQHF.

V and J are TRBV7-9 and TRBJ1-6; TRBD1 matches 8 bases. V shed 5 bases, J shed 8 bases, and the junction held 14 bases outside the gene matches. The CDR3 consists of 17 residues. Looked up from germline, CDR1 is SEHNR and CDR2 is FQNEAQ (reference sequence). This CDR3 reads CASSPGGVTGGYSPLHF. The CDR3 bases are TGTGCCAGCAGCCCCGGGGGGGTTACAGGGGGATATTCACCCCTCCACTTT. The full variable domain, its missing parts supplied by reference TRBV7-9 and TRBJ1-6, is DTGVSQNPRHKITKRGQNVTFRCDPISEHNRLYWYRQTLGQGPEFLTYFQNEAQLEKSRLLSDRFSAERPKGSFSTLEIQRTEQGDSAMYLCASSPGGVTGGYSPLHFGNGTRLTVT.

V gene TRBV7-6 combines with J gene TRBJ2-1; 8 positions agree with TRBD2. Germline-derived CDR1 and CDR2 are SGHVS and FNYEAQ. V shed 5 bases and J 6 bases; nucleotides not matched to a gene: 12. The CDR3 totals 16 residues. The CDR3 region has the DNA TGTGCCAGCAGCGGATTAGCGGGATTACGGGCCAATGAGCAGTTCTTC. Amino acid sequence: CASSGLAGLRANEQFF.

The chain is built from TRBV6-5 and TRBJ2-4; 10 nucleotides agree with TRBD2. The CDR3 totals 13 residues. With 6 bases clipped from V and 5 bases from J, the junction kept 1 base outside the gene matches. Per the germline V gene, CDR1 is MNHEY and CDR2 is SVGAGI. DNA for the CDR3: TGTGCCAGCAGAACTAGCGGGGAAAACATTCAGTACTTC. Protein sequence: CASRTSGENIQYF.

CDR3 residues: CASSIMGAGANVLTF. The DNA of the CDR3 is TGTGCCAGTAGTATTATGGGGGCTGGGGCCAACGTCCTGACTTTC. The chain employs TRBV19 and TRBJ2-6; D is perhaps TRBD1 or TRBD2 (5 bases each). The CDR3 runs to 15 residues. Looked up from germline, CDR1 is LNHDA and CDR2 is SQIVND (reference sequence). Trimming removed 3 bases at V and 2 bases at J, with 8 bases between.

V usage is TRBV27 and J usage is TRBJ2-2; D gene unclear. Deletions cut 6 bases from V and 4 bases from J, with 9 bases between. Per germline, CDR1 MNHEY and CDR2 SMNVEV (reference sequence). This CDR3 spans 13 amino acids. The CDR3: CASSRQTTGELFF. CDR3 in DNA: TGTGCCAGCAGCCGCCAGACCACCGGGGAGCTGTTTTTT.

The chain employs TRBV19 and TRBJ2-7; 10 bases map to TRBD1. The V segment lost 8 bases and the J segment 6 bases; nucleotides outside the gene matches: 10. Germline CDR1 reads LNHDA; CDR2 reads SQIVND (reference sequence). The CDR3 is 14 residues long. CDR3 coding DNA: TGTGCCAGTCAACCGGGACAGGGGTATTTCGAGCAGTACTTC. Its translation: CASQPGQGYFEQYF.

The CDR3 coding sequence is TGTGCCAGCAGCGGAGCGACAAGATCTGGAAACACCATATATTTT. It yields the protein CASSGATRSGNTIYF. The J gene is TRBJ1-3, the V gene TRBV6-5; D remains ambiguous. The CDR3 has 15 residues. Per the germline V gene, CDR1 is MNHEY and CDR2 is SVGAGI. V was cut by 6 bases and J by 1 base, with 13 bases left in between.

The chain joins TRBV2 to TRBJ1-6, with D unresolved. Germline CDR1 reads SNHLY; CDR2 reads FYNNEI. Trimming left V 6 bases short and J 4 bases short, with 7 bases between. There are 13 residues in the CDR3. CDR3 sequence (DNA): TGTGCCAGCAGCGGCGGGTATAATTCACCCCTCCACTTT. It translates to CASSGGYNSPLHF.

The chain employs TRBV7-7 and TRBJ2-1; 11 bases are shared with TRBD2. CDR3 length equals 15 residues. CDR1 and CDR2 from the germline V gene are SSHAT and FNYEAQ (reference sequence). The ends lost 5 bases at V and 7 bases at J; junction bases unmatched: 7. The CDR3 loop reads CASSLSGGVGNEQFF. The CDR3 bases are TGTGCCAGCAGCCTTAGCGGGGGGGTGGGTAATGAGCAGTTCTTC. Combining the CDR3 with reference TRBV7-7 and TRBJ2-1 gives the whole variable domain GAGVSQSPRYKVTKRGQDVTLRCDPISSHATLYWYQQALGQGPEFLTYFNYEAQPDKSGLPSDRFSAERPEGSISTLTIQRTEQRDSAMYRCASSLSGGVGNEQFFGPGTRLTVL.

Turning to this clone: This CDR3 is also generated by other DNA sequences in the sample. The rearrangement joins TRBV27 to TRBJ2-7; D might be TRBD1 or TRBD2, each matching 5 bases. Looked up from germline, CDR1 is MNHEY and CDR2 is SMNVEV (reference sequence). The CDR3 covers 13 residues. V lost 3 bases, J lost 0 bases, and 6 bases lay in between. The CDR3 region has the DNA TGTGCCAGCAGTTTGAGGGGCTCCTACGAGCAGTACTTC. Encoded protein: CASSLRGSYEQYF.

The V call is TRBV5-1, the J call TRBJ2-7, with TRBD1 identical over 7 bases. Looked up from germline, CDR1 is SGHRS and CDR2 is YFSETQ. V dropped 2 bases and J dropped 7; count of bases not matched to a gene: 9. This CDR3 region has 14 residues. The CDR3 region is CASSLQGRAREQYF. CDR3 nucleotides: TGCGCCAGCAGCTTACAGGGGAGAGCGCGGGAGCAGTACTTC.

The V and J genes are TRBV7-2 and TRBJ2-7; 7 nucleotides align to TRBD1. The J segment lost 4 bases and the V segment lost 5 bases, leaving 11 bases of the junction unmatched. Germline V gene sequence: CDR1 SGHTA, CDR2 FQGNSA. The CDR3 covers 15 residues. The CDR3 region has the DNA TGTGCCAGCAGCACCGACAGGGTGAGGACTTACGAGCAGTACTTC. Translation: CASSTDRVRTYEQYF.

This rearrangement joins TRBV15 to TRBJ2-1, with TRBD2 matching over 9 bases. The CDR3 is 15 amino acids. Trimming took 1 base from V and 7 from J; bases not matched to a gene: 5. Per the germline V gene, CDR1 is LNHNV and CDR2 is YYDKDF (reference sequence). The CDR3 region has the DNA TGTGCCACCAGCAGAGGTCTAGCGGGGTTAAATGAGCAGTTCTTC. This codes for CATSRGLAGLNEQFF.

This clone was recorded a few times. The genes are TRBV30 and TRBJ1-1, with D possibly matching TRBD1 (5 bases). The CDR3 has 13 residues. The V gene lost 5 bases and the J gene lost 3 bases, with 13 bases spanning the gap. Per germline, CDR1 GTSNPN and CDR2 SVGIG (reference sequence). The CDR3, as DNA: TGTGCCTGGGCGAGGGGAACCTACACTGAAGCTTTCTTT. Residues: CAWARGTYTEAFF.